This T cell receptor beta chain was obtained from a study of T cells in Graves' hyperthyroidism and ophthalmopathy. What was amplified from RNA transcripts were TCR beta CDR3 regions. TCR CDR3 underwent first-round RT-PCR with the HTBI primer set. TCRdb called the multiplex PCR reads again in MiXCR, with one record for every CDR3 protein. This sample carries roughly 110,000 distinct CDR3 sequences, about a sixth of them seen once, and the ten largest clones take 42%. This clonotype has ten or more counts. Germline V CDR1 and CDR2: DFQATT, SNEGSKA (reference sequence). This CDR3 is 13 amino acids long. Trimming removed 3 bases at V and 0 bases at J, with 6 bases between.

The chain employs TRBV20-1 and TRBJ1-5, with D unclear. Sequenced material: blood. The TCR originated in a woman aged 45 to 65 with Graves' hyperthyroidism. CDR3 residues: CSASPDSNQPQHF. CDR3 in DNA: TGCAGTGCTAGCCCAGATAGCAATCAGCCCCAGCATTTT.